The clone carrying this T cell receptor (beta chain) was counted only a few times. The antigen remains unidentified. A read error may produce the germline difference seen at one junction end. Researchers classed hyperthyroidism as stable given no ophthalmopathy within 18 months of follow-up. Amplification targeted the TCR beta CDR3 regions, with RNA transcripts as the source material. In the first round, RT-PCR was carried out with HTBI primers, and a multiplex PCR formed the second round. In TCRdb, the multiplex PCR reads were re-called with MiXCR into one record per CDR3 protein. This sample has fewer than 650,000 distinct CDR3 sequences, with about a fifth found just once. The data were taken from a study of Graves' ophthalmopathy and Graves' hyperthyroidism. As for the study in general: Peripheral blood sampling occurred at initial diagnosis, before any treatment. Whole-study results and caveats: Progression of ophthalmopathy was predicted by the model with 70% to 71% sensitivity and around 72% specificity.

CDR1 and CDR2 from the germline V gene are LNHDA and SQIVND (reference sequence). The CDR3 extends over 15 amino acids. Source material: peripheral blood. The chain recombines TRBV19 with TRBJ1-1; perhaps TRBD1 as D (5 bases). This sequence originates from a young woman with stable Graves' hyperthyroidism. Some clones in this sample may be carry-over from other donors' samples. DNA of the CDR3: TGTACCAGTAGTATAGGTCCGGGGCGCCAGACTGAAGCTTTCTTT. This gives the protein CTSSIGPGRQTEAFF.